These T cell receptor beta chains were read from a single sample in a study of CD8+ T cells in alopecia areata. Sequencing used immunoSEQ multiplex PCR; TCRdb keeps in-frame clones, though not all of them. The table has more than 110,000 clones, about 56% seen once; the top ten hold roughly 15%. The specimen comprised CD8+ T cells sorted from blood, sampled at week 4, from a patient treated with tofacitinib. The receptor set was obtained from a human donor with alopecia areata. The CDR3 runs from the conserved cysteine through the conserved F or W. Each record gives: D gene, V gene, clone size, J gene, CDR3 protein, CDR3 DNA. The D gene is left open where the match is weak. Rows may omit the clone size; those that give it use once, few, many or a size class.

D: NA
V: TRBV2
size: NA
J: TRBJ1-2
CDR3: CASADRPPIYGYTF
DNA: TGTGCCAGCGCTGACAGGCCCCCGATCTATGGCTACACCTTC

D: TRBD1
V: TRBV5-1
size: NA
J: TRBJ2-1
CDR3: CASSLRGTGSNEQFF
DNA: TGCGCCAGCAGCTTAAGAGGGACAGGGTCAAATGAGCAGTTCTTC

D: TRBD1
V: TRBV5-6
size: NA
J: TRBJ1-2
CDR3: CASRRGTGLTGYTF
DNA: TGTGCCAGCAGGCGGGGGACAGGGCTCACTGGCTACACCTTC

D: NA
V: TRBV30
size: NA
J: TRBJ1-1
CDR3: CAWSVDQNTEAFF
DNA: TGTGCCTGGAGTGTCGATCAGAACACTGAAGCTTTCTTT

D: TRBD1
V: TRBV10-3
size: few
J: TRBJ2-5
CDR3: CASHGTVEETQYF
DNA: TGTGCCTCCCACGGGACAGTCGAAGAGACCCAGTACTTC

D: NA
V: TRBV7-9
size: NA
J: TRBJ2-1
CDR3: CASPSRTNEQFF
DNA: TGTGCCAGCCCCAGTAGAACGAATGAGCAGTTCTTC

D: NA
V: TRBV30
size: few
J: TRBJ2-7
CDR3: CAWRGVSSYEQYF
DNA: TGTGCCTGGAGAGGGGTAAGCTCCTACGAGCAGTACTTC

D: NA
V: TRBV30
size: NA
J: TRBJ1-5
CDR3: CAWSDIANQPQHF
DNA: TGTGCCTGGAGTGATATAGCAAATCAGCCCCAGCATTTT

D: TRBD2
V: TRBV7-9
size: NA
J: TRBJ2-1
CDR3: CAIPMRGGHNEQFF
DNA: TGTGCCATCCCTATGCGGGGGGGCCACAATGAGCAGTTCTTC

D: NA
V: TRBV5-1
size: NA
J: TRBJ1-2
CDR3: CASSPKQGTSYHGYTF
DNA: TGCGCCAGCAGCCCGAAGCAGGGCACATCGTACCATGGCTACACCTTC

D: TRBD1
V: TRBV29-1
size: NA
J: TRBJ2-1
CDR3: CSGIDRASYNEQFF
DNA: TGCAGCGGGATCGACAGGGCCAGCTACAATGAGCAGTTCTTC

D: TRBD1
V: TRBV13
size: few
J: TRBJ2-1
CDR3: CASSSGQGYNEQFF
DNA: TGTGCCAGCAGCTCGGGACAGGGTTACAATGAGCAGTTCTTC

D: NA
V: TRBV7-9
size: few
J: TRBJ2-1
CDR3: CASSRQSNEQFF
DNA: TGTGCCAGCAGCCGACAGAGCAATGAGCAGTTCTTC

D: NA
V: TRBV27
size: NA
J: TRBJ1-1
CDR3: CASSFRKDTEAFF
DNA: TGTGCCAGCAGTTTCCGGAAGGACACTGAAGCTTTCTTT

D: NA
V: TRBV7-2
size: few
J: TRBJ1-1
CDR3: CASSLIGSLNTEAFF
DNA: TGTGCCAGCAGCTTAATCGGCAGCCTGAACACTGAAGCTTTCTTT

D: NA
V: TRBV6-5
size: few
J: TRBJ1-6
CDR3: CASSLPSSYNSPLHF
DNA: TGTGCCAGCAGCCTACCGAGCTCCTATAATTCACCCCTCCACTTT

D: NA
V: TRBV11-2
size: NA
J: TRBJ1-2
CDR3: CASSSPRQSYGYTF
DNA: TGTGCCAGCAGCTCGCCGCGGCAGAGTTATGGCTACACCTTC

D: NA
V: TRBV5-1
size: NA
J: TRBJ2-7
CDR3: CASSFSRLPDEQYF
DNA: TGCGCCAGCAGCTTCTCCAGGCTGCCCGACGAGCAGTACTTC

D: NA
V: TRBV7-9
size: NA
J: TRBJ1-5
CDR3: CASSLAGAGNQPQHF
DNA: TGTGCCAGCAGCCTCGCGGGAGCTGGGAATCAGCCCCAGCATTTT

D: NA
V: TRBV19
size: NA
J: TRBJ1-5
CDR3: CASSYRDVGQPQHF
DNA: TGTGCCAGTAGTTACAGGGATGTAGGGCAGCCCCAGCATTTT

D: TRBD1
V: TRBV7-9
size: NA
J: TRBJ1-4
CDR3: CASSGTTPTGGANEKLFF
DNA: TGTGCCAGCAGCGGAACAACACCAACAGGGGGCGCTAACGAAAAACTGTTTTTT

D: NA
V: TRBV30
size: NA
J: TRBJ1-2
CDR3: CAWSVTNNYGYTF
DNA: TGTGCCTGGAGTGTAACAAACAACTATGGCTACACCTTC

D: NA
V: TRBV29-1
size: NA
J: TRBJ1-1
CDR3: CSVGAGYLEAFF
DNA: TGCAGCGTTGGGGCCGGTTATTTGGAAGCTTTCTTT

D: NA
V: TRBV5-1
size: NA
J: TRBJ2-6
CDR3: CASSFGAGANVLTF
DNA: TGCGCCAGCAGCTTCGGGGCTGGGGCCAACGTCCTGACTTTC

D: NA
V: TRBV4-3
size: few
J: TRBJ2-1
CDR3: CASSQDGMPHEYNEQFF
DNA: TGCGCCAGCAGCCAAGATGGAATGCCGCACGAATACAATGAGCAGTTCTTC